Included here is one T cell receptor beta chain sequence, with context. The antigen is not known. The sample is drawn from a study of CXCR3-negative and CXCR3-positive naive CD8 T cells. General study findings and limits: Researchers report that CXCR3-positive naive cells carry more hydrophobic TRB CDR3s than CXCR3-negative naive cells. Memory CD8+ cells showed much lower diversity, while both naive subsets were comparably high.

The CDR3 is 17 amino acids. CDR1 is SGHAT, CDR2 FQNNGV, per germline. CD45RO-CCR7+CD27+CD95- expression identified naive CD8+ T cells. Preparation of TRB cDNA libraries relied on 5' RACE carrying UMI labels. With the 5' RACE reads reprocessed, TCRdb shows one record per CDR3 protein and no DNA. Recorded here are 120,000 to 150,000 distinct CDR3 sequences; the top ten clones represent around 0.3%. The TCR sequence derives from a human donor in good health. Some clones in this sample may be carry-over from other donors' samples. The chain has TRBV11-2 and TRBJ1-6; the D call of TRBD1 rests on TCRdb alone, since no DNA is present to check it. Sequences were obtained from naive CXCR3+ CD8+ T cells from blood. As for subset: CD45RO-CCR7+CD27+CD95- naive CD8+ T cells expressing CXCR3 (TNR3+). CDR3 sequence reads: CASSLFGISMGDSPLHF.